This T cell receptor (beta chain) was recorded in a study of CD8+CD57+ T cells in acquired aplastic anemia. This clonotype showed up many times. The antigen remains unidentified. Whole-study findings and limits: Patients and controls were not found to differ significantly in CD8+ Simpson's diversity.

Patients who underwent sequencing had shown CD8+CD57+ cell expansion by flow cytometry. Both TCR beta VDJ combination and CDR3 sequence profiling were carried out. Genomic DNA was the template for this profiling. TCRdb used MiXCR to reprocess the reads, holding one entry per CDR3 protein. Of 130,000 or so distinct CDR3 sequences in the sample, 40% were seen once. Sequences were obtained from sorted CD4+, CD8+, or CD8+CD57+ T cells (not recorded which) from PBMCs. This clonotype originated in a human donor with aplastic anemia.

The CDR3, as DNA: TGTGCCAGTAGTACGACAGGGGACCCACCCTCCTATGGCTACACCTTC. Amino acids: CASSTTGDPPSYGYTF. This sequence joins TRBV19 and TRBJ1-2; 8 bases match TRBD1. V gave up 4 bases and J gave up 4 bases; unmatched junction bases: 11. Germline lookup yields CDR1 LNHDA and CDR2 SQIVND (reference sequence). The CDR3 totals 16 residues.